This record covers a single T cell receptor beta chain. Its antigen is currently unknown. The sample originates from a study of monozygotic twins with inflammatory bowel disease. The CDR3 has 15 amino acids. Per germline, CDR1 MNHEY and CDR2 SVGAGI. General study findings and limits: IBD-affected twins scored below their healthy co-twins in TCRbeta diversity (inverse Simpson). No discrimination was achieved between different T cell subtypes.

TCRdb reprocessed the 5' RACE reads and reports one entry per CDR3 protein, with no DNA. This table holds more than 300,000 distinct CDR3 sequences. The origin of this receptor is a human donor with ulcerative colitis or Crohn's disease, or a healthy co-twin of an affected twin (not recorded which). Sequencing was done on a sample of blood. The chain is built from TRBV6-5 and TRBJ1-2; TCRdb calls TRBD1, which cannot be checked without DNA. This CDR3 is CASSYSQGQSYGYTF.